A single sample is the source of the 29 T cell receptor beta chains below, sequenced in a study of T-cell memory formation after mild COVID-19. TCRdb re-analysed the 5' RACE reads in MiXCR, keeping a single row per CDR3 protein. The sample lists 450,000 to 700,000 distinct CDR3 sequences, approximately 19% seen once, with around 12% in the top ten. Sequenced: PBMCs or a T cell subset sorted from them (not recorded which). Source of these receptors: an adult woman who had mild COVID-19 (a few samples of this study predate the infection). Cell type and time point are not known.

This clonotype was recorded a few times. V and J are TRBV3-1 and TRBJ2-5; D may correspond to TRBD1 or TRBD2 (5 bases each). With 1 base removed from V and 2 bases from J, the gap between germline ends came to 14 bases. The CDR3 extends over 16 amino acids. Germline lookup yields CDR1 LGHDT and CDR2 YNNKEL (reference sequence). The CDR3 sequence is CASSQGGRIQQETQYF. The CDR3 region has the DNA TGTGCCAGCAGCCAAGGGGGACGGATACAACAAGAGACCCAGTACTTC.

This chain links TRBV12-3 or TRBV12-4 with TRBJ1-2; perhaps TRBD1 as D (5 bases). This CDR3 region has 15 residues. V dropped 5 bases and J dropped 5 bases, with 18 bases sitting between them. The CDR3, as DNA: TGTGCCAGCAGTCCCGGACTGCAGGGAGGGTATGGCTACACCTTC. It yields the protein CASSPGLQGGYGYTF.

This clonotype was seen repeatedly, ten times or more. V usage is TRBV5-1 and J usage is TRBJ2-3, with D perhaps matching TRBD2 (7 bases). Germline values: CDR1 SGHRS, CDR2 YFSETQ. V dropped 4 bases and J dropped 6 bases, with 12 bases sitting between them. This CDR3 region has 13 residues. The DNA for the CDR3 is TGCGCCAGCAGCCCTAGGGGGGGGGATACGCAGTATTTT. Its translation: CASSPRGGDTQYF.

This clonotype occurred once. The chain combines TRBV19 with TRBJ1-1; 12 nucleotides align to TRBD1. The CDR3 totals 14 residues. CDR1 LNHDA and CDR2 SQIVND come from the germline V gene (reference sequence). V was clipped by 8 bases and J by 10 bases; unmatched bases: 11. The CDR3 sequence is CASDRGQGAGGAFF. CDR3 DNA sequence: TGTGCCAGTGACCGGGGACAGGGGGCTGGCGGAGCTTTCTTT.

This sequence joins TRBV7-2 and TRBJ2-3; possible D gene TRBD2, 6 bases. The germline V and J ends were trimmed by 5 bases and 10 bases, with 13 bases remaining between them. This CDR3 has 12 residues. From germline, CDR1 is SGHTA and CDR2 FQGNSA. CDR3 DNA: TGTGCCAGCAGCCTGACTAGTTTAGCGCAGTATTTT. This translates into CASSLTSLAQYF.

The chain combines TRBV11-3 with TRBJ2-1; D is possibly TRBD2 (5 bases). This CDR3 contains 13 residues. With 3 bases removed from V and 6 bases from J, the gap between germline ends came to 9 bases. CDR1 and CDR2 from the germline V gene are SGHNT and YENEEA. CDR3 sequence: CASSLTIPNEQFF. DNA of the CDR3: TGTGCCAGCAGCTTGACTATTCCCAATGAGCAGTTCTTC.

This clonotype was recorded a few times. The V and J genes are TRBV3-1 and TRBJ2-7; 13 positions agree with TRBD2. The CDR3 is 15 amino acids. Looked up from germline, CDR1 is LGHDT and CDR2 is YNNKEL (reference sequence). V lost 1 base, J lost 3 bases, and 0 bases stayed unmatched. CDR3 DNA sequence: TGTGCCAGCAGCCAAGGGACTAGCGGGGGCTACGAGCAGTACTTC. This sequence encodes CASSQGTSGGYEQYF.

The CDR3 loop reads CASSNGQGHEQYF. DNA for the CDR3: TGCGCCAGCAGCAACGGACAGGGTCACGAGCAGTACTTC. The rearrangement uses TRBV5-1 and TRBJ2-7, with 8 bases aligning to TRBD1. This CDR3 has 13 amino acids. Trimming at V came to 4 bases and at J to 5 bases, leaving 5 bases not matched to a gene. CDR1 SGHRS and CDR2 YFSETQ come from the germline V gene.

This clonotype was found once. This chain links TRBV9 with TRBJ1-2; D is unclear. Trimming took off 4 bases at V and 8 bases at J, with 18 bases between the two ends. The CDR3 consists of 14 residues. Per the germline V gene, CDR1 is SGDLS and CDR2 is YYNGEE. The DNA of the CDR3 is TGTGCCAGCAGCCCGCTAGGCCGGATCGGGGGCTACACCTTC. This encodes CASSPLGRIGGYTF.

The chain joins TRBV18 to TRBJ2-5; D gene ambiguous. Trimming left V 3 bases short and J 5 bases short, with 7 bases between. Per the germline V gene, CDR1 is KGHSH and CDR2 is LQKENI. The CDR3 length is 12 residues. This CDR3 is CASSPYGETQYF. CDR3 nucleotides: TGTGCCAGCTCACCCTATGGGGAGACCCAGTACTTC.

This clonotype was picked up a small number of times. The chain combines TRBV20-1 with TRBJ2-7; no definite D call. The V gene lost 1 base and the J gene lost 2 bases, with 12 bases spanning the gap. The germline CDR1 and CDR2 sequences are DFQATT and SNEGSKA (reference sequence). This CDR3 region has 14 residues. CDR3 sequence: CSARVPEPPYEQYF. The CDR3 DNA reads TGCAGTGCTAGAGTTCCTGAACCCCCCTACGAGCAGTACTTC.

This clonotype was found many times. The rearrangement links TRBV7-9 to TRBJ2-1; 15 bases line up with TRBD2. Trimming at V came to 4 bases and at J to 2 bases, leaving 15 bases not matched to a gene. The CDR3 contains 21 residues. Germline lookup yields CDR1 SEHNR and CDR2 FQNEAQ (reference sequence). The CDR3 reads CASSSTIGTSGGSSPYNEQFF. The CDR3 DNA is TGTGCCAGCAGCTCCACTATTGGGACTAGCGGGGGGTCATCCCCCTACAATGAGCAGTTCTTC.

The gene calls are TRBV12-3 or TRBV12-4 and TRBJ1-2; tentatively, D is TRBD1 (5 bases). The CDR3 has 14 residues. V lost 5 bases, J lost 4 bases, and 14 bases lay in between. The CDR3: CASSPPGGSYGYTF. In DNA form, the CDR3 reads TGTGCCAGCAGTCCCCCGGGGGGGAGCTATGGCTACACCTTC.

The genes are TRBV12-5 and TRBJ2-3; no clear D gene. The length of the CDR3 is 14 residues. Germline V lookup: CDR1 LGHNT, CDR2 FRNRAP. V was trimmed by 6 bases and J by 2 bases, leaving 12 bases between them. CDR3 protein: CASGWLGSTDTQYF. The DNA of the CDR3 is TGTGCTAGTGGCTGGCTGGGGTCCACAGATACGCAGTATTTT.

There are many counts of this clonotype. CDR3 sequence reads: CASSRRRGSTDTQYF. Written as DNA, the CDR3 is TGTGCCAGCAGTCGACGGCGGGGCAGCACAGATACGCAGTATTTT. The chain couples TRBV12-3 or TRBV12-4 to TRBJ2-3, with TRBD2 as a possible D gene (6 bases). The CDR3 consists of 15 residues. Trimming removed 5 bases at V and 0 bases at J, with 12 bases between.

This clonotype was seen a single time. The gene calls are TRBV5-5 and TRBJ2-7; D is perhaps TRBD1 or TRBD2 (5 bases each). The V end lost 4 bases, the J end lost 4 bases, and 12 bases lay between the germline ends. Germline V gene lookup returns CDR1 SGHKS and CDR2 YYEKEE (reference sequence). The CDR3 totals 13 residues. This CDR3 is CASSVGAPYEQYF. DNA of the CDR3: TGTGCCAGCAGCGTCGGGGCTCCGTACGAGCAGTACTTC.

The V call is TRBV12-3 or TRBV12-4, the J call TRBJ1-4, with unresolved D. The CDR3 runs to 14 residues. Trimming shortened V by 6 bases and J by 7 bases, and 15 bases separated the two germline ends. CDR3 sequence reads: CASRPGPVGEKLFF. For the CDR3, the DNA is TGTGCCAGCAGACCCGGCCCGGTGGGTGAAAAACTGTTTTTT.

The chain carries TRBV6-1 and TRBJ1-5; tentative D call: TRBD1 (5 bases). The CDR3 covers 14 residues. With 11 bases removed from V and 2 bases from J, the gap between germline ends came to 16 bases. CDR1 is MNHNS and CDR2 is SASEGT in the germline V gene. Here the CDR3 reads CAHDGTGGNQPQHF. The CDR3 bases are TGTGCCCACGACGGCACAGGCGGCAATCAGCCCCAGCATTTT.

The V call is TRBV6-5, the J call TRBJ2-7; D is perhaps TRBD1 (6 bases). The length of the CDR3 is 14 residues. The germline V and J ends were trimmed by 5 bases and 6 bases, with 17 bases remaining between them. Germline V CDR1 and CDR2: MNHEY, SVGAGI. The DNA of the CDR3 is TGTGCCAGCAGTAAGGACAGCCCGCACTCCGAGCAGTACTTC. Translated: CASSKDSPHSEQYF.

The chain has TRBV9 and TRBJ2-5, with D maybe TRBD2 (5 bases). V was clipped by 0 bases and J by 5 bases, with 17 bases between them. CDR1 and CDR2 (germline): SGDLS, YYNGEE. The CDR3 has 16 residues. The CDR3, as DNA: TGTGCCAGCAGCGTAGCTTCTGACATCCCGGGGGAGACCCAGTACTTC. Encoded protein: CASSVASDIPGETQYF.

This clonotype was seen once. The genes are TRBV12-3 or TRBV12-4 and TRBJ2-7; the match to TRBD1 covers 10 bases. Trimming cost V 8 bases and J 7 bases; bases outside gene matches: 14. This CDR3 is 15 amino acids long. The CDR3 nucleotides read TGTGCCAGCGGAGAGACAGGGGGCCCCTCGGTGGAGCAGTACTTC. It translates to CASGETGGPSVEQYF.

This clonotype has only a few counts. The V and J genes are TRBV20-1 and TRBJ2-7, with D maybe TRBD2 (6 bases). The CDR3 loop spans 16 amino acids. V was trimmed by 3 bases and J by 2 bases, leaving 20 bases between them. CDR1 and CDR2 (germline): DFQATT, SNEGSKA (reference sequence). The CDR3 protein is CSARGQVGGAPYEQYF. CDR3 nucleotides: TGCAGTGCTAGGGGCCAAGTGGGCGGGGCCCCCTACGAGCAGTACTTC.

The chain combines TRBV2 with TRBJ2-2, with 11 nucleotides matching TRBD1. Germline values: CDR1 SNHLY, CDR2 FYNNEI. The CDR3 totals 15 residues. J lost 0 bases, V lost 6 bases, and 0 bases had no gene match. CDR3 DNA sequence: TGTGCCAGCAGGGGACAGGGGGCGAACACCGGGGAGCTGTTTTTT. As protein: CASRGQGANTGELFF. Full variable domain (missing parts from reference TRBV2 and TRBJ2-2): EPEVTQTPSHQVTQMGQEVILRCVPISNHLYFYWYRQILGQKVEFLVSFYNNEISEKSEIFDDQFSVERPDGSNFTLKIRSTKLEDSAMYFCASRGQGANTGELFFGEGSRLTVL.

The chain couples TRBV9 to TRBJ2-1, with D uncertain. CDR3 size: 14 residues. CDR1 is SGDLS and CDR2 is YYNGEE in the germline V gene. The germline V and J ends were trimmed by 0 bases and 4 bases, with 8 bases remaining between them. The CDR3 coding sequence is TGTGCCAGCAGCGTAGCTTTAGGGTACAATGAGCAGTTCTTC. This codes for CASSVALGYNEQFF.

This clonotype was seen a few times. The rearrangement joins TRBV20-1 to TRBJ2-2, with D tentatively TRBD2 (7 bases). This CDR3 region has 13 residues. With 3 bases removed from V and 7 bases from J, the gap between germline ends came to 12 bases. Germline loops: CDR1 DFQATT, CDR2 SNEGSKA (reference sequence). The CDR3 coding sequence is TGCAGTGCTAGCGCGGGGGCGAGCGGGGAGCTGTTTTTT. Its translation: CSASAGASGELFF.

This clonotype has a handful of counts. V is TRBV7-9 and J is TRBJ1-2; D unresolved. CDR3 size: 13 residues. From germline, CDR1 is SEHNR and CDR2 FQNEAQ (reference sequence). Trimming removed 3 bases at V and 6 bases at J, with 11 bases between. Here the CDR3 reads CASSFTGKDGYTF. For the CDR3, the DNA is TGTGCCAGCAGCTTCACGGGAAAAGATGGCTACACCTTC.

A word on this clonotype: This could be a read error, since a much larger clone is one nucleotide away. The chain carries TRBV4-3 and TRBJ2-7, with D possibly being TRBD2 (6 bases). This CDR3 contains 16 residues. Germline-derived CDR1 and CDR2 are LGHNA and YSLEER. Trimming removed 1 base at V and 6 bases at J, with 19 bases between. The CDR3 protein is CASSQAVGGTSCEQYF. CDR3 sequence (DNA): TGCGCCAGCAGCCAAGCGGTAGGCGGGACCAGCTGCGAGCAGTACTTC.

The rearrangement joins TRBV5-1 to TRBJ1-1; a possible D gene is TRBD1 (5 bases). CDR3 length: 16 residues. Germline-derived CDR1 and CDR2 are SGHRS and YFSETQ. Trimming shortened V by 5 bases and J by 0 bases, and 17 bases separated the two germline ends. The CDR3 bases are TGCGCCAGCAGGGCTAGTGTGGGGCCCCTGAACACTGAAGCTTTCTTT. This encodes CASRASVGPLNTEAFF.

The chain links TRBV27 to TRBJ2-1, with 11 positions matching TRBD2. CDR3 length equals 16 residues. V was clipped by 5 bases and J by 4 bases; unmatched bases: 7. Germline CDR1 MNHEY, CDR2 SMNVEV (reference sequence). In DNA, the CDR3 is TGTGCCAGCAGTCCCACGGGACTAGCGGCATACAATGAGCAGTTCTTC. Protein product: CASSPTGLAAYNEQFF.